The 9 T cell receptor beta chains reported below all come from one sample, sequenced in a study of T-cell reconstitution after alpha-beta-depleted transplantation in children. Unique molecular identifiers tagged the TCRbeta library. TCRdb used MiXCR to reprocess the PCR reads, holding one entry per CDR3 protein. The sample consists of roughly 200,000 distinct CDR3 sequences, more than 6.5% of them appearing once. The sequencing used PBMCs from the stem cell graft donor, collected from the stem cell graft. Receptor source: a human donor who donated a stem cell graft to a child with Wiskott-Aldrich syndrome.

This clonotype was observed many times. This chain connects TRBV21-1 to TRBJ1-2; the D segment call TRBD1 is taken from the table without a DNA check. TRBV21-1 is a listed pseudogene. This CDR3 has 15 residues. This CDR3 reads CASSTATGANYGYTF. CDR3 in DNA: TGTGCCAGCAGCACAGCTACAGGGGCTAACTATGGCTACACCTTC.

This clonotype was picked up many times. CDR3 sequence (DNA): TGTGCCAGCAGGCTCCCAGGCCTGCCCTACGAGCAGTACTTC. It translates to CASRLPGLPYEQYF. This chain joins TRBV6-2 or TRBV6-3 and TRBJ2-7; no definite D call. The length of the CDR3 is 14 residues. The germline V and J ends were trimmed by 6 bases and 2 bases, with 14 bases remaining between them. CDR1 is MNHEY, CDR2 SVGEGT, per germline.

Ten or more counts support this clonotype. The chain recombines TRBV28 with TRBJ2-7; 10 bases match TRBD1. J lost 0 bases, V lost 7 bases, and 21 bases had no gene match. Germline CDR1 reads MDHEN; CDR2 reads SYDVKM. CDR3 length: 20 residues. The CDR3, as DNA: TGTGCCAGCATGTTTGGGCCGGACAGGGGGGCTGCATATAACTCCTACGAGCAGTACTTC. Translated, it gives CASMFGPDRGAAYNSYEQYF.

This clonotype came up many times. The chain joins TRBV5-1 to TRBJ1-2; D is uncertain. This CDR3 has 14 residues. Trimming stripped 0 bases from V and 6 bases from J, with 12 bases between. CDR1 SGHRS and CDR2 YFSETQ come from the germline V gene. CDR3 in DNA: TGCGCCAGCAGCTTGGCTGGAAATTCGGATGGCTACACCTTC. Residues: CASSLAGNSDGYTF.

Concerning this clonotype: Germline is not matched at one junction end, which may reflect a read error. The chain links TRBV3-1 to TRBJ2-6; D unclear. CDR3 length equals 17 residues. Per the germline V gene, CDR1 is LGHDT and CDR2 is YNNKEL (reference sequence). DNA for the CDR3: TGTGCCAGCACCCAAGAATTCTCAGGTTCTGGGGCCAACGTCCTGACTTTC. Translated: CASTQEFSGSGANVLTF.

The J gene is TRBJ2-2, the V gene TRBV18; TRBD2 matches 9 bases. CDR3 length: 18 amino acids. The junction had 9 bases not matched to a gene; V was cut back by 0 bases and J by 4 bases. Germline CDR1 is KGHSH and CDR2 is LQKENI. The CDR3 here is CASSPPSSGNSGTGELFF. The CDR3 DNA is TGTGCCAGCTCACCACCGTCTAGCGGGAATTCGGGCACCGGGGAGCTGTTTTTT. The variable domain in full, completed from reference TRBV18 and TRBJ2-2, reads NAGVMQNPRHLVRRRGQEARLRCSPMKGHSHVYWYRQLPEEGLKFMVYLQKENIIDESGMPKERFSAEFPKEGPSILRIQQVVRGDSAAYFCASSPPSSGNSGTGELFFGEGSRLTVL.

This clonotype occurred many times. The genes are TRBV12-3 or TRBV12-4 and TRBJ1-5; D is perhaps TRBD1 (5 bases). The CDR3 covers 13 residues. Trimming cost V 5 bases and J 5 bases, with 10 bases left between them. The DNA of the CDR3 is TGTGCCAGCAGTATTAAGGGGTATCAGCCCCAGCATTTT. Residues: CASSIKGYQPQHF.

The gene calls are TRBV30 and TRBJ1-3, with no clear D. Per germline, CDR1 GTSNPN and CDR2 SVGIG (reference sequence). The V end was cut by 0 bases, the J end by 2 bases, with 8 bases between. CDR3 length equals 14 residues. The CDR3 is CAWSVRAPGNTIYF. CDR3 DNA sequence: TGTGCCTGGAGTGTCAGAGCACCTGGAAACACCATATATTTT.

The J gene is TRBJ2-3, the V gene TRBV5-1; D remains ambiguous. In germline, CDR1 is SGHRS, CDR2 YFSETQ. Trimming stripped 0 bases from V and 2 bases from J, with 7 bases between. The CDR3 extends over 14 amino acids. DNA for the CDR3: TGCGCCAGCAGCTTGGGGGCCTACACAGATACGCAGTATTTT. It yields the protein CASSLGAYTDTQYF. The full variable domain, in which reference TRBV5-1 and TRBJ2-3 provide the parts outside the CDR3, is KAGVTQTPRYLIKTRGQQVTLSCSPISGHRSVSWYQQTPGQGLQFLFEYFSETQRNKGNFPGRFSGRQFSNSRSEMNVSTLELGDSALYLCASSLGAYTDTQYFGPGTRLTVL.